Listed below are T cell receptor beta chains from one sample, sequenced in a study of post-analysis software for immune sequencing data. TCRdb re-derived calls from the PCR reads in MiXCR, one entry per CDR3 protein. Of around 710,000 distinct CDR3 sequences listed, roughly 50% are singletons. The sequenced material came from blood. The receptors were sampled from a girl aged 10 to 17 with multiple sclerosis. Each CDR3 is given with its conserved first and last residue. The D gene is left open where the match is weak. The listing skips clone size in some rows; elsewhere it reads once, few, many or a size class.

V	D	size	J	CDR3	DNA
TRBV5-1	TRBD1	few	TRBJ2-7	CASRSGGLGYEQYF	TGCGCCAGCAGATCAGGGGGCCTCGGGTACGAGCAGTACTTC
TRBV25-1	.	few	TRBJ2-5	CASSESGVKETQYF	TGTGCCAGCAGTGAATCAGGGGTGAAAGAGACCCAGTACTTC
TRBV24-1	.	.	TRBJ2-5	CATSDPTGVPQETQYF	TGTGCCACCAGTGATCCCACAGGTGTTCCCCAAGAGACCCAGTACTTC
TRBV20-1	.	.	TRBJ2-7	CSARDLADSSYEQYF	TGCAGTGCTAGAGATCTAGCAGATAGCTCCTACGAGCAGTACTTC
TRBV5-1	.	.	TRBJ2-1	CASSFSGRGVDEQFF	TGCGCCAGCAGCTTCTCGGGGAGGGGGGTCGATGAGCAGTTCTTC
TRBV12-3/TRBV12-4	TRBD1	.	TRBJ2-7	CASSPGTGLGEQYF	TGTGCCAGCAGTCCCGGGACAGGGTTGGGGGAGCAGTACTTC
TRBV29-1	.	few	TRBJ2-1	CSVEKGPSSYNEQFF	TGCAGCGTTGAGAAGGGACCGAGCTCCTACAATGAGCAGTTCTTC
TRBV6-1	TRBD2	.	TRBJ2-1	CASKVHGTSGSVDYNEQFF	TGTGCCAGCAAAGTCCACGGGACTAGCGGGAGTGTGGACTACAATGAGCAGTTCTTC
TRBV24-1	.	.	TRBJ2-7	CATRNGEASYEQYF	TGTGCCACCAGGAACGGGGAGGCCTCCTACGAGCAGTACTTC
TRBV15	TRBD1	.	TRBJ2-4	CATSKPYRQGRLPGAKNIQYF	TGTGCCACCAGCAAACCTTATCGACAGGGTCGACTCCCTGGAGCCAAAAACATTCAGTACTTC
TRBV7-6	.	once	TRBJ2-6	CASSPLAGDLHSGANVLTF	TGTGCCAGCAGCCCCCTCGCAGGGGACCTGCACTCTGGGGCCAACGTCCTGACTTTC
TRBV7-3	TRBD2	.	TRBJ2-3	CASSWSGSATDTQYF	TGTGCCAGCAGCTGGAGCGGGAGCGCCACAGATACGCAGTATTTT
TRBV5-1	.	.	TRBJ2-4	CASSFTGRAAAKNIQYF	TGCGCCAGCAGCTTTACCGGACGAGCGGCAGCCAAAAACATTCAGTACTTC
TRBV7-2	.	few	TRBJ1-4	CASSSRTVQNEKLFF	TGTGCCAGCAGCTCCAGGACAGTGCAGAATGAAAAACTGTTTTTT
TRBV19	TRBD2	.	TRBJ2-1	CASSIGGLAAYYNEQFF	TGTGCCAGTAGTATAGGGGGACTAGCGGCCTACTACAATGAGCAGTTCTTC
TRBV24-1	.	.	TRBJ2-5	CATSEGSWGTQYF	TGTGCCACCAGTGAAGGAAGCTGGGGGACCCAGTACTTC
TRBV29-1	TRBD2	.	TRBJ2-1	CSVLAGDQNEQFF	TGCAGCGTCCTAGCGGGAGATCAGAATGAGCAGTTCTTC
TRBV15	TRBD2	.	TRBJ2-3	CATSTLPGAGGTDTQYF	TGTGCCACCAGCACCCTACCCGGGGCGGGAGGCACAGATACGCAGTATTTT
TRBV24-1	TRBD1	.	TRBJ1-2	CATSNPGTGTSYRYTF	TGTGCCACCAGTAACCCCGGGACAGGAACATCATATCGCTACACCTTC
TRBV7-8	TRBD1	.	TRBJ1-4	CASSTEGTGGEKLFF	TGTGCCAGCAGCACTGAGGGGACAGGGGGCGAAAAACTGTTTTTT
TRBV3-1	TRBD2	.	TRBJ2-7	CASSLLSGSGEQYF	TGTGCCAGCAGCCTACTTAGCGGGAGCGGCGAGCAGTACTTC
TRBV4-2	TRBD1	.	TRBJ1-2	CASSQSTGDYGYTF	TGTGCCAGCAGCCAGTCGACAGGGGACTATGGCTACACCTTC
TRBV7-2	.	once	TRBJ2-7	CASSLSPGGSYEQYF	TGTGCCAGCAGCTTGAGTCCCGGGGGCTCCTACGAGCAGTACTTC
TRBV7-8	TRBD2	few	TRBJ2-4	CASSPVASGRTKNIQYF	TGTGCCAGCAGCCCAGTGGCTAGCGGGAGGACCAAAAACATTCAGTACTTC
TRBV13	.	.	TRBJ1-2	CASSPSRGPSYGYTF	TGTGCCAGCAGCCCTAGTCGGGGGCCCTCCTATGGCTACACCTTC
TRBV7-8	TRBD2	many	TRBJ2-5	CASSARTSGSPLEETQYF	TGTGCCAGCAGCGCCCGGACTAGCGGGAGCCCATTGGAAGAGACCCAGTACTTC
TRBV20-1	.	.	TRBJ2-3	CSSRVDTQYF	TGCAGTTCTAGAGTAGATACGCAGTATTTT
TRBV2	.	.	TRBJ2-3	CASRRVPAGTDTQYF	TGTGCCAGCCGGCGCGTCCCCGCGGGCACAGATACGCAGTATTTT